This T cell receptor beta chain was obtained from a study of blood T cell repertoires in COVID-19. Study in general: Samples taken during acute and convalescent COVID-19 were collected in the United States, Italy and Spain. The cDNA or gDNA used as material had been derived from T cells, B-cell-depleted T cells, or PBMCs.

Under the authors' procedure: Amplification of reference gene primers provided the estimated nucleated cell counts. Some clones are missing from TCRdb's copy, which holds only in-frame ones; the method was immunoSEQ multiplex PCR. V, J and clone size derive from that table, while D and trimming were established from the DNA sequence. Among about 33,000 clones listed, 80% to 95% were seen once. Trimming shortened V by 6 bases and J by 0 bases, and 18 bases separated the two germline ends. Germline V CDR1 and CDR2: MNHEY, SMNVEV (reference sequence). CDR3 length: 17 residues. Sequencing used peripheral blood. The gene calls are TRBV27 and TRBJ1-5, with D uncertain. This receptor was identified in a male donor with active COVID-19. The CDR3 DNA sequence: TGTGCCAGCAGATCGAGAGGGATGGTCAATAGCAATCAGCCCCAGCATTTT. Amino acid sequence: CASRSRGMVNSNQPQHF.